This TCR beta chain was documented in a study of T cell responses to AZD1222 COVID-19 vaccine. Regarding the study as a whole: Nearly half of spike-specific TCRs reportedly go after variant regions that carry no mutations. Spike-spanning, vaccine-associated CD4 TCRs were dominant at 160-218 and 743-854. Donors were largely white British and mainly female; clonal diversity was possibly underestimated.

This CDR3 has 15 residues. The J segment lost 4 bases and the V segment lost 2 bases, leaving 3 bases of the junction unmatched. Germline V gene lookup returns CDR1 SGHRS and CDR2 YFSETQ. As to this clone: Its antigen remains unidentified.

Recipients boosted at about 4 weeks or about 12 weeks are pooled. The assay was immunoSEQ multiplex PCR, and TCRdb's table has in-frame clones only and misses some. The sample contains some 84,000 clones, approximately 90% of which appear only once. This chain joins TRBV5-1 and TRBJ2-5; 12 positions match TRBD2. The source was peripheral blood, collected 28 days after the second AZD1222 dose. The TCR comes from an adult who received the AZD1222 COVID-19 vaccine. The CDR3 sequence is CASSFLTSGGETQYF. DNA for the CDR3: TGCGCCAGCAGCTTCTTGACTAGCGGGGGAGAGACCCAGTACTTC.